This TCR beta chain stems from a study of CD8+ T cells in alopecia areata. The study, taken as a whole, reports: It was less clear whether patients shared TCRs than it was in mice, possibly because of HLA. Sequence data from scalp samples additionally include resident alphabeta T cells of normal skin. Clonality exceeded that of normal scalp in lesional scalp, most notably in alopecia totalis/universalis.

V lost 2 bases, J lost 2 bases, and 5 bases stayed unmatched. The CDR3 contains 15 residues. Germline-derived CDR1 and CDR2 are SQVTM and ANQGSEA. This clone was recorded a few times. Its antigen remains unidentified. After isolation, RNA underwent reverse transcription to generate cDNA as the sequencing template. Measured with immunoSEQ multiplex PCR; TCRdb has only the in-frame clones, and not every one. This sample yields more than 95,000 clones, of which roughly 50% are seen a single time; 10% belongs to the top ten. V gene TRBV29-1 combines with J gene TRBJ2-5; 10 bases align to TRBD2. This TCR was recovered from a human donor with alopecia areata. The sequencing input was NKG2D-low CD8+ T cells sorted from blood. DNA for the CDR3: TGCAGCGTTGAATTGGTAGCGGGAGGACAAGAGACCCAGTACTTC. Amino acids: CSVELVAGGQETQYF. Drawing the rest from reference TRBV29-1 and TRBJ2-5, the complete variable domain is SAVISQKPSRDICQRGTSLTIQCQVDSQVTMMFWYRQQPGQSLTLIATANQGSEATYESGFVIDKFPISRPNLTFSTLTVSNMSPEDSSIYLCSVELVAGGQETQYFGPGTRLLVL.